The rows below give T cell receptor beta chains drawn from one sample of a study of blood T cells in healthy people across ages. TCRdb passed the 5' RACE reads through MiXCR, listing each CDR3 protein once. The sample yields roughly 800,000 distinct CDR3 sequences, 20% to 30% seen once. These data were likewise used in another study, on T cells of mothers and their children.

Sequencing was carried out using blood. The receptor set was obtained from a boy aged 5-17 years in good health. CDR3s include the opening cysteine and the closing phenylalanine or tryptophan. A D gene is named only where the DNA matches it firmly. Clone size is given for some rows only: seen once, a few or many times, or a class if the clone is expanded.

clone_size	j_call	v_call	d_call	cdr3_aa	cdr3_nt
few	TRBJ1-5	TRBV6-2/TRBV6-3	NA	CASSGGGAQPQHF	TGTGCCAGCAGCGGGGGGGGGGCTCAGCCCCAGCATTTT
many	TRBJ1-4	TRBV20-1	NA	CSARPSGTNEKLFF	TGCAGTGCTAGACCGTCAGGAACTAATGAAAAACTGTTTTTT
NA	TRBJ2-5	TRBV28	TRBD2	CASMAGGQETQYF	TGTGCCAGCATGGCGGGGGGGCAGGAGACCCAGTACTTC
few	TRBJ1-3	TRBV7-2	TRBD1	CASSPGGGLGNTIYF	TGTGCCAGCAGCCCAGGGGGCGGTCTCGGAAACACCATATATTTT
NA	TRBJ2-7	TRBV28	TRBD2	CASSASGGSYEQYF	TGTGCCAGCAGCGCTAGCGGGGGTTCCTACGAGCAGTACTTC
many	TRBJ2-7	TRBV3-1	NA	CASSQGHEQYF	TGTGCCAGCAGCCAGGGCCACGAGCAGTACTTC
NA	TRBJ2-7	TRBV7-2	NA	CARSSSSYEQYF	TGTGCCCGCAGCTCCAGTAGTTACGAGCAGTACTTC
few	TRBJ2-3	TRBV21-1	NA	CASSIRTQAFTDTQYF	TGTGCCAGCAGCATACGGACACAGGCGTTCACAGATACGCAGTATTTT
NA	TRBJ1-2	TRBV28	NA	CASSADSYGYTF	TGTGCCAGCAGTGCGGACAGCTATGGCTACACCTTC
NA	TRBJ2-1	TRBV10-3	NA	CAISDRSVRDLRNEQFF	TGTGCCATCAGTGACCGTTCGGTCAGGGACCTCCGCAATGAGCAGTTCTTC
few	TRBJ2-5	TRBV4-1	NA	CASSHGKPGHTQYF	TGCGCCAGCAGCCACGGTAAACCGGGACACACCCAGTACTTC
NA	TRBJ2-7	TRBV6-2/TRBV6-3	TRBD1	CASSRPGQGTYEQYF	TGTGCCAGCAGTCGGCCCGGACAGGGAACCTACGAGCAGTACTTC
few	TRBJ2-7	TRBV28	TRBD2	CASSPPGVAGVNEQYF	TGTGCCAGCAGCCCCCCGGGGGTAGCGGGAGTTAACGAGCAGTACTTC
many	TRBJ1-4	TRBV4-3	TRBD1	CASSQVDRNNEKLFF	TGCGCCAGCAGCCAAGTGGACAGGAATAATGAAAAACTGTTTTTT
few	TRBJ1-4	TRBV11-2	NA	CASRHPGGARNEKLFF	TGTGCCAGCAGACACCCGGGGGGAGCGCGTAATGAAAAACTGTTTTTT
NA	TRBJ2-5	TRBV9	NA	CASSVVSVGGYETQYF	TGTGCCAGCAGCGTAGTGTCAGTTGGGGGTTACGAGACCCAGTACTTC
NA	TRBJ1-2	TRBV29-1	NA	CSVEEGGGNGYGYTF	TGCAGCGTTGAAGAAGGCGGCGGAAATGGCTATGGCTACACCTTC
NA	TRBJ1-2	TRBV19	NA	CASSDRGPHGYTF	TGTGCCAGTAGTGATCGGGGGCCCCATGGCTACACCTTC
NA	TRBJ1-6	TRBV28	NA	CASSAPIRQALHF	TGTGCCAGCAGTGCCCCGATCCGTCAAGCCCTCCACTTT
NA	TRBJ2-5	TRBV20-1	TRBD2	CSAISGSGKETQYF	TGCAGTGCTATTAGCGGGAGCGGGAAAGAGACCCAGTACTTC
NA	TRBJ2-5	TRBV28	TRBD1	CASSYRGRTQETQYF	TGTGCCAGCAGTTACAGGGGGCGAACACAAGAGACCCAGTACTTC
NA	TRBJ2-7	TRBV11-2	NA	CASSLDLRLAGIYEQYF	TGTGCCAGCAGCTTAGATTTACGCCTCGCGGGGATCTACGAGCAGTACTTC
NA	TRBJ2-5	TRBV6-2/TRBV6-3	TRBD1	CASSYRGLSETQYF	TGTGCCAGCAGTTACAGGGGGCTCAGTGAGACCCAGTACTTC
few	TRBJ1-5	TRBV15	NA	CATSRASYSNQPQHF	TGTGCCACCAGCAGAGCGAGCTATAGCAATCAGCCCCAGCATTTT
few	TRBJ2-5	TRBV7-2	NA	CASSLYQGFQETQYF	TGTGCCAGCAGCTTATATCAGGGTTTTCAAGAGACCCAGTACTTC
few	TRBJ2-3	TRBV19	TRBD2	CASSIWGLAGTENTDTQYF	TGTGCCAGTAGTATTTGGGGACTAGCGGGGACCGAAAACACAGATACGCAGTATTTT
few	TRBJ2-1	TRBV9	NA	CASSARTGASGISYNEQFF	TGTGCCAGCAGCGCTCGGACAGGGGCTAGCGGGATCTCCTACAATGAGCAGTTCTTC
NA	TRBJ1-2	TRBV29-1	NA	CSVGSFVSRLDGYTF	TGCAGCGTTGGTTCGTTTGTCTCCAGGTTAGATGGCTACACATTC
NA	TRBJ2-1	TRBV9	NA	CASSVEMVVEYNEQFF	TGTGCCAGCAGCGTAGAGATGGTGGTAGAGTACAATGAGCAGTTCTTC
NA	TRBJ2-3	TRBV20-1	NA	CSARYRQSLADTQYF	TGCAGTGCTAGATACCGGCAGTCTCTTGCAGATACGCAGTATTTT
NA	TRBJ1-6	TRBV6-2/TRBV6-3	TRBD1	CASSFPGTVSNSPLHF	TGTGCCAGCAGTTTCCCCGGGACAGTGAGTAATTCACCCCTCCACTTT
NA	TRBJ2-7	TRBV5-1	NA	CASAGTSVFDEQYF	TGCGCCAGCGCCGGGACCTCAGTCTTCGACGAGCAGTACTTC
few	TRBJ2-3	TRBV7-9	NA	CASSLDPARLNTDTQYF	TGTGCCAGCAGCTTAGATCCCGCGCGGTTAAACACAGATACGCAGTATTTT
few	TRBJ1-4	TRBV4-1	NA	CASSQVSTGSVRKLFF	TGCGCCAGCAGCCAAGTTTCGACAGGCTCGGTCCGAAAACTGTTTTTT
NA	TRBJ2-1	TRBV9	NA	CASSARDYNEQFF	TGTGCCAGCAGCGCGCGGGACTACAATGAGCAGTTCTTC
NA	TRBJ2-1	TRBV27	TRBD2	CASSFRGLAGAQEQFF	TGTGCCAGCAGTTTCCGGGGACTAGCGGGAGCACAAGAGCAGTTCTTC
few	TRBJ2-5	TRBV4-1	NA	CASSQAEGLGGETQYF	TGCGCCAGCAGCCAAGCGGAAGGGCTAGGAGGGGAGACCCAGTACTTC
NA	TRBJ2-7	TRBV12-3/TRBV12-4	TRBD1	CASSPRQGPGEEQYF	TGTGCCAGCAGCCCCAGACAGGGGCCGGGGGAGGAGCAGTACTTC
NA	TRBJ2-3	TRBV5-1	TRBD2	CASSRLAGGTTDTQYF	TGCGCCAGCAGCCGCCTAGCGGGGGGTACCACAGATACGCAGTATTTT
few	TRBJ2-5	TRBV5-1	NA	CASSLASSGQGETQYF	TGCGCCAGCAGCTTGGCCTCGTCGGGGCAGGGAGAGACCCAGTACTTC
NA	TRBJ1-6	TRBV5-1	NA	CASSLDRGGSPLHF	TGCGCCAGCAGCCTGGACCGCGGCGGTTCACCCCTCCACTTT